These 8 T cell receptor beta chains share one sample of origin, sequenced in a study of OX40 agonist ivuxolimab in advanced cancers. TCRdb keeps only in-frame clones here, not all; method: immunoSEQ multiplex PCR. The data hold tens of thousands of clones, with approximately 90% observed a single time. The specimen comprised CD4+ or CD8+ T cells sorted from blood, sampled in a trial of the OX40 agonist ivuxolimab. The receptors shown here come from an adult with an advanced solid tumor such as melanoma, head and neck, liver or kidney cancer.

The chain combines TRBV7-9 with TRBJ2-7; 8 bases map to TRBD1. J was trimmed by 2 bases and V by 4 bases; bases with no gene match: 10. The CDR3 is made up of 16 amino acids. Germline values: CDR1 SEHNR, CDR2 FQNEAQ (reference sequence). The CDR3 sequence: CASSSTGGQETYEQYF. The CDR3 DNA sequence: TGTGCCAGCAGCTCAACTGGGGGACAGGAGACCTACGAGCAGTACTTC.

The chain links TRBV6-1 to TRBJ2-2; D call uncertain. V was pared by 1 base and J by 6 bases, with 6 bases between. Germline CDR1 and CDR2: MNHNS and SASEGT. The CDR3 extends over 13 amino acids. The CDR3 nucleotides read TGTGCCAGCAGTGAAGACCGGGCCGGGGAGCTGTTTTTT. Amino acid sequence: CASSEDRAGELFF.

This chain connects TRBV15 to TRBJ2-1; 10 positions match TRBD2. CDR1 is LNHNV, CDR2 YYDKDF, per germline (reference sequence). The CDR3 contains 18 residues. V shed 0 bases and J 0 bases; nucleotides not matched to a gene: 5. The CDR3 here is CATSRDLSSGSSYNEQFF. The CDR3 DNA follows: TGTGCCACCAGCAGAGACCTTTCTAGCGGGAGCTCCTACAATGAGCAGTTCTTC.

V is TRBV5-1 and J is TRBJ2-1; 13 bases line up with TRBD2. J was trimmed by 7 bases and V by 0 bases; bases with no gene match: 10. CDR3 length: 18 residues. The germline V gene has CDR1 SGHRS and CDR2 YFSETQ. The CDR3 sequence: CASSLGGTSGTNQNEQFF. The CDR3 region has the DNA TGCGCCAGCAGCTTGGGGGGGACTAGCGGGACTAATCAGAATGAGCAGTTCTTC.

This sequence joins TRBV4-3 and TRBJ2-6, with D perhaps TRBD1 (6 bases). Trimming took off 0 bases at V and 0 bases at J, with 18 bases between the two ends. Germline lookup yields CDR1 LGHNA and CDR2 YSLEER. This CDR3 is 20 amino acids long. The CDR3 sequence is CASSQDPTGSLLSGANVLTF. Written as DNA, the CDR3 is TGCGCCAGCAGCCAAGACCCCACAGGGTCCCTCCTCTCTGGGGCCAACGTCCTGACTTTC.

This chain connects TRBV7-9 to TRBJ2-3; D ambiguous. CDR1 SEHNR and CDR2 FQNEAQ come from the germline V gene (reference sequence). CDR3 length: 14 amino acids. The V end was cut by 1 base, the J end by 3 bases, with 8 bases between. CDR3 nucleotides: TGTGCCAGCAGCTTAGTCGGCGAGACAGATACGCAGTATTTT. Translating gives CASSLVGETDTQYF.

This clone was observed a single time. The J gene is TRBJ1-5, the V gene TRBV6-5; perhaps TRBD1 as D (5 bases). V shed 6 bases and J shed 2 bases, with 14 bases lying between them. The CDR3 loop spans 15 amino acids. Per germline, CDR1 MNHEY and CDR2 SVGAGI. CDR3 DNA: TGTGCCAGCAGAACCGGGGCGGTGGGCAATCAGCCCCAGCATTTT. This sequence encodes CASRTGAVGNQPQHF.

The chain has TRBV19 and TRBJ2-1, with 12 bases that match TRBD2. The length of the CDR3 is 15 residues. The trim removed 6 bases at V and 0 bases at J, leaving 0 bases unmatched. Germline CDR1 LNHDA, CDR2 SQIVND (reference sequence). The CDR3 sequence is CASRLAGGSYNEQFF. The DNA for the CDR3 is TGTGCCAGTAGACTAGCGGGGGGCTCCTACAATGAGCAGTTCTTC.